A selection of T cell receptor beta chains follows, all from one sample in a study of cytomegalovirus exposure and HLA in healthy donors. Method: immunoSEQ multiplex PCR; TCRdb's copy keeps in-frame clones and lacks some. This sample carries roughly 110,000 clones, about 85% of them seen once, and the ten largest clones take 1.5% to 2%. The sequenced sample was PBMCs. These receptors originate from a woman aged 18 to 35 in good health and CMV-seropositive. Each CDR3 is given without its conserved first and last residue.

V gene | CDR3 protein
TRBV27 | ASSLSGTHSYNSPLH
TRBV6-1 | ASKGQGAPEAF
TRBV29-1 | SVAGTPTYEQY
TRBV9 | ASSAGNGLFPYNSPLH
TRBV10-3 | ASGLGQGGTEAF
TRBV2 | ASSSRQGGTDTQY
TRBV13 | ASSPGDSTYEQY
TRBV19 | ASSRPGQGNQPQH
TRBV10-2 | ASSERVSMGNTEAF
TRBV11-2 | ASSSGGRMGYT
TRBV6-1 | ASTSGRGNYGYT
TRBV4-2 | ASSQDHNTGTGGTGELF
TRBV7-2 | ASRTAMANSPLH
TRBV9 | ASSVAAGRNADTQY
TRBV7-7 | ASSMGTVTDTQY
TRBV18 | ASSPSAGANYGYT
TRBV11-2 | ASSLRAAPGLGFYNEQF
TRBV21-1 | ASSKVDSNQPQH
TRBV27 | ASSLSSGTGYEQY
TRBV5-4 | ASSFYGTDTQY
TRBV7-2 | ASSPETRQGSNGYT
TRBV23-1 | ASPPRRAHSGKNIQY
TRBV6-4 | ASSDRSNGEAF
TRBV28 | ASSLGQGAFGELF
TRBV28 | ASSLRRDQPQH
TRBV7-7 | ASSLLGGAQETQY
TRBV28 | ASGQGAGGYT
TRBV28 | ASRDRQTVNTEAF
TRBV23-1 | ASSQSAVNTEAF
TRBV11-2 | ASSPAGGDTSYNEQF
TRBV28 | ASGAGTGGFYEQF
TRBV7-6 | ASSLGTGSINQPQH
TRBV27 | ASSPRGPNQPQH
TRBV27 | ASSRDRGNQPQH
TRBV13 | ASSLDGTSGINEQF
TRBV2 | ASSEAIGGHTGELF
TRBV18 | ASSRGTGVVYEQY
TRBV15 | ATSREQGSGANVLT
TRBV27 | ASSFQGSANYGYT
TRBV6-5 | ASSYWQGGKPQH
TRBV12-5 | ASGFSLGGLGTEAF
TRBV7-9 | ASRQGNPNEKLF
TRBV10-1 | ASSSGLAGGYQETQY
TRBV27 | ASRPNRAGDYEQF
TRBV27 | ASSRGSNEQF
TRBV28 | ASSTGIRNTIY
TRBV9 | ASSDGGGDQETQY
TRBV29-1 | SVRTGDNQPQH
TRBV27 | ASSRQGAYTEAF
TRBV2 | ASSGQGVRSPLH
TRBV28 | ASSLGTYSNQPQH
TRBV10-3 | AISESENTQY
TRBV11-2 | ASSLVAVPYEQY
TRBV27 | ASSLSGGYQPQH
TRBV4-2 | ASSHDTPSGGAIAGELF